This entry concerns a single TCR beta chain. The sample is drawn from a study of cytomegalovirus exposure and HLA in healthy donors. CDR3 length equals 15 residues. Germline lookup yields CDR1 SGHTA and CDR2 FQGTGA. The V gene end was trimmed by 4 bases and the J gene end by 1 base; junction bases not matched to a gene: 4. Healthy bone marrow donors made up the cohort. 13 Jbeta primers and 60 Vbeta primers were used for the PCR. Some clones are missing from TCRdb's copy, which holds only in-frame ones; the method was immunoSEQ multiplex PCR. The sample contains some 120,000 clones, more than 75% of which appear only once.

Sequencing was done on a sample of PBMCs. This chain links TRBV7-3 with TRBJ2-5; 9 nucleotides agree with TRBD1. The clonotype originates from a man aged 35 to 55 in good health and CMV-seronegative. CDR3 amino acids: CASSSNRGPQETQYF. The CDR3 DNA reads TGTGCCAGCAGCTCTAACAGGGGGCCCCAAGAGACCCAGTACTTC.